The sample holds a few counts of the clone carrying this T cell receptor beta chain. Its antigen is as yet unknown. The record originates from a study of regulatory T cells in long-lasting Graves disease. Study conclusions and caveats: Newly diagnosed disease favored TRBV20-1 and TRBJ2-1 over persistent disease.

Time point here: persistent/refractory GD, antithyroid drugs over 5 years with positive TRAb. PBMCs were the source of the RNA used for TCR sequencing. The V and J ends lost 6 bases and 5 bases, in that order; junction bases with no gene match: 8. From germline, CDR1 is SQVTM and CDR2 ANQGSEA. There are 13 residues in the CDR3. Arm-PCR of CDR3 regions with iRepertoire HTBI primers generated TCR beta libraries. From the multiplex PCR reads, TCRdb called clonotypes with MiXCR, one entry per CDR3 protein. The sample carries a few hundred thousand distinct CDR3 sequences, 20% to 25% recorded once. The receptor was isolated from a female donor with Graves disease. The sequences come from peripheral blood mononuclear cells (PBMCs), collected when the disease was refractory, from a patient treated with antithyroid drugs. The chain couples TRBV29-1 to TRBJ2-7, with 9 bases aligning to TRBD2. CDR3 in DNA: TGCAGCGTAGGACTAGCGAACTTCCACGAGCAGTACTTC. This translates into CSVGLANFHEQYF.